Detailed here is one T cell receptor (beta chain). This entry is derived from a study of blood T cell repertoires in COVID-19. Study in general: The United States, Italy and Spain were the sources of the acute and convalescent COVID-19 samples. Sources were T cells, B-cell-depleted T cells, or PBMCs; the material itself was cDNA or gDNA.

This CDR3 spans 14 amino acids. After removal of 4 bases from V and 1 base from J, the junction contained 6 bases not matched to a gene. Germline V gives CDR1 GTSNPN, CDR2 SVGIG (reference sequence). The repertoire was sequenced with immunoSEQ multiplex PCR; TCRdb's copy has only in-frame clones and lacks some. Of over 150,000 clones detected, 70% to 90% appear once; the ten largest clones hold under 3.5%. Source material: peripheral blood. The J gene is TRBJ1-1, the V gene TRBV30, with 7 bases fitting TRBD1. The receptor's source is a woman of 80 years or more with COVID-19, enrolled during active disease. CDR3 sequence (DNA): TGTGCCTGGAAACTTCGACAGGGGAACACTGAAGCTTTCTTT. It specifies CAWKLRQGNTEAFF.